This T cell receptor (beta chain) originates from a study of T cells expressing NK-cell markers. 5'RACE template switching with UMIs produced the TCR beta cDNA. Each CDR3 protein gets one entry in TCRdb, which reprocessed the 5' RACE reads and gives no DNA. With about 150,000 distinct CDR3 sequences in the sample, the ten largest clones hold around 12%. The CDR3 contains 18 residues. Germline lookup yields CDR1 DFQATT and CDR2 SNEGSKA (reference sequence). This TCR derives from a man between 18 and 29 years old in good health. The sample comprised blood T cells: a sorted CD56 or NKG2C T cell subset, CD4+ or CD8+ T cells, or bulk PBMC T cells (not recorded which). The J gene is TRBJ2-3, the V gene TRBV20-1; lacking DNA, the TRBD2 call made by TCRdb goes unchecked. The chain's CDR3 is CSARDALAGGPVIYTQYF.